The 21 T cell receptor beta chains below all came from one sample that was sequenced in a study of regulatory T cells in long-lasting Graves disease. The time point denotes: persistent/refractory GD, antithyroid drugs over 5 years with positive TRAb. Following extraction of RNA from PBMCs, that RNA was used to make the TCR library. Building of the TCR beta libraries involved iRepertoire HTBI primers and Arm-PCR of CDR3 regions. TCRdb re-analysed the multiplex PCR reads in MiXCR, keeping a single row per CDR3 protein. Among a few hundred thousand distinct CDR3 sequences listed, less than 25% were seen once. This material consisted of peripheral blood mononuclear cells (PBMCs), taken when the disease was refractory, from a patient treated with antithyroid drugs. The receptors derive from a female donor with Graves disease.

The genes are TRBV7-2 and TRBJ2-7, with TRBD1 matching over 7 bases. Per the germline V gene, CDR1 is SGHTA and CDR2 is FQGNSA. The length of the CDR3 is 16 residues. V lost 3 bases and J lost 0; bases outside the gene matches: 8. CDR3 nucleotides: TGTGCCAGCAGCTTTCGCCACAGGGGCTACTCCTACGAGCAGTACTTC. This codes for CASSFRHRGYSYEQYF. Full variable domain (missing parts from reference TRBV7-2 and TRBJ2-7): GAGVSQSPSNKVTEKGKDVELRCDPISGHTALYWYRQSLGQGLEFLIYFQGNSAPDKSGLPSDRFSAERTGGSVSTLTIQRTQQEDSAVYLCASSFRHRGYSYEQYFGPGTRLTVT.

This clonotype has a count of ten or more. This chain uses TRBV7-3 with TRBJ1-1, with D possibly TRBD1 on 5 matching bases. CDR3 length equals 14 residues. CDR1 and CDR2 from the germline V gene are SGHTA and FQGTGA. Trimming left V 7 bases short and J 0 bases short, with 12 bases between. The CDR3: CASIAGCMNTEAFF. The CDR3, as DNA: TGTGCCAGCATCGCAGGGTGTATGAACACTGAAGCTTTCTTT.

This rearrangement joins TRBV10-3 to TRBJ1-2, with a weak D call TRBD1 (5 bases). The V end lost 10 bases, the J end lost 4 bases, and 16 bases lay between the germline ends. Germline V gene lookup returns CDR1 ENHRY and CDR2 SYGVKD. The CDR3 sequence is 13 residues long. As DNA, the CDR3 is TGTGCCACCTGGGACGGGGATTTCTATGGCTACACCTTC. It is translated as CATWDGDFYGYTF.

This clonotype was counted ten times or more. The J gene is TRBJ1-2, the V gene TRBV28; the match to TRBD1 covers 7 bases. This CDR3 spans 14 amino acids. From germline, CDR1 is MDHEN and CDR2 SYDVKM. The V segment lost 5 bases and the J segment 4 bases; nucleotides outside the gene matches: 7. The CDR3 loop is CASSDGTESYGYTF. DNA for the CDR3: TGTGCCAGCAGTGACGGGACAGAATCCTATGGCTACACCTTC.

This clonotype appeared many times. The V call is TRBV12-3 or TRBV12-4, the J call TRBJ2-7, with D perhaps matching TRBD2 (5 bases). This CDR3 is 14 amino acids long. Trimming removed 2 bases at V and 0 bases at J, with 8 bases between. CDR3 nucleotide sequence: TGTGCCAGCAGTTTAAGGCTAGCCTCCTACGAGCAGTACTTC. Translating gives CASSLRLASYEQYF.

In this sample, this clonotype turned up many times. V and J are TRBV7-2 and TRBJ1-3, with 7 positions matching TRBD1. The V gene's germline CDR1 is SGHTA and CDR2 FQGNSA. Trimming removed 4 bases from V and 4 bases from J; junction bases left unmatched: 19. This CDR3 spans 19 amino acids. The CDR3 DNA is TGTGCCAGCAGCTCGGGTACAGGGGTATCGGTCTCTCGGGGAAACACCATATATTTT. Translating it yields CASSSGTGVSVSRGNTIYF.

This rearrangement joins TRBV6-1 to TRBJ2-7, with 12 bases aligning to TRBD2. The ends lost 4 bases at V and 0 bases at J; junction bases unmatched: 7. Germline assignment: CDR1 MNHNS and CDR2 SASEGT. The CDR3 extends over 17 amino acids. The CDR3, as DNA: TGTGCCAGCAGTGTCCGGACTAGCGGGATTAGCTCCTACGAGCAGTACTTC. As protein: CASSVRTSGISSYEQYF.

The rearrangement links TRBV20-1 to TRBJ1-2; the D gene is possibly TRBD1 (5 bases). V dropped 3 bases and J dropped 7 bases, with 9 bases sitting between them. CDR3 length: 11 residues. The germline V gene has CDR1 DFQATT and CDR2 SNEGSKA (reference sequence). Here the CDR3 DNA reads TGCAGTGCTAGGGCAGGGCCTGGCTACACCTTC. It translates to CSARAGPGYTF.

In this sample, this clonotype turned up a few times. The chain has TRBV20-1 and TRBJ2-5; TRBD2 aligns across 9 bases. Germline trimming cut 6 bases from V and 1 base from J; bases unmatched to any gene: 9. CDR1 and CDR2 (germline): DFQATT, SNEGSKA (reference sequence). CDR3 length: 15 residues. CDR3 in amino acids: CSARASGRIQETQYF. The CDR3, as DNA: TGCAGTGCCCGTGCGAGCGGGAGGATCCAAGAGACCCAGTACTTC.

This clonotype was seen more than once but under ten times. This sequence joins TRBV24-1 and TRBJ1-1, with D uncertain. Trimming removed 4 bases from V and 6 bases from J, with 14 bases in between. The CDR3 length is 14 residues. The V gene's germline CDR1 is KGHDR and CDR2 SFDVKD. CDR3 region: CATSDSNPGAEAFF. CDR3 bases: TGTGCCACCAGTGACTCAAATCCCGGGGCTGAAGCTTTCTTT.

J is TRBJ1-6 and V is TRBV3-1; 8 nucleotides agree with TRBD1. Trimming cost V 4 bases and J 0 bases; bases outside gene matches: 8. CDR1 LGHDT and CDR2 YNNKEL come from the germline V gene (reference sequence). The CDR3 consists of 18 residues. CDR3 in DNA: TGTGCCAGCAGCCGGAGCCGGGACAGGAGCTCCTATAATTCACCCCTCCACTTT. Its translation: CASSRSRDRSSYNSPLHF. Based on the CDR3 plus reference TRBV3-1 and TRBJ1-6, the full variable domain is DTAVSQTPKYLVTQMGNDKSIKCEQNLGHDTMYWYKQDSKKFLKIMFSYNNKELIINETVPNRFSPKSPDKAHLNLHINSLELGDSAVYFCASSRSRDRSSYNSPLHFGNGTRLTVT.

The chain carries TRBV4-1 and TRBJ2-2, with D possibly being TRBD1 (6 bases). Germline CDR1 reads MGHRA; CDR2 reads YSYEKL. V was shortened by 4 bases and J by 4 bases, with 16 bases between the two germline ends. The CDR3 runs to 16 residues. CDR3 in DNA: TGCGCCAGCAGCCTCCCGCGACAGGTCAGCACCGGGGAGCTGTTTTTT. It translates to CASSLPRQVSTGELFF.

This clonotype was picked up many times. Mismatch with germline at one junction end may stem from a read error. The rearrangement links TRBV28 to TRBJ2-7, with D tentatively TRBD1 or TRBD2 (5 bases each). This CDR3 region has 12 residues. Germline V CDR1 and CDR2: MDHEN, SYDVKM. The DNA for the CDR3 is TGTGCCAGCAGTTCCACCCGGGACGAACAGTACTTC. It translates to CASSSTRDEQYF.

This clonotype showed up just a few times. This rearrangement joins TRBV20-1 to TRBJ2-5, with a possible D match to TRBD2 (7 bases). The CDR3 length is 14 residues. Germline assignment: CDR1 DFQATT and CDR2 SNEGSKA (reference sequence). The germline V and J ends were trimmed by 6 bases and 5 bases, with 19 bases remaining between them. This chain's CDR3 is CSAGGRGARETQYF. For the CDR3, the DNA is TGCAGTGCGGGAGGTCGGGGGGCTCGGGAGACCCAGTACTTC.

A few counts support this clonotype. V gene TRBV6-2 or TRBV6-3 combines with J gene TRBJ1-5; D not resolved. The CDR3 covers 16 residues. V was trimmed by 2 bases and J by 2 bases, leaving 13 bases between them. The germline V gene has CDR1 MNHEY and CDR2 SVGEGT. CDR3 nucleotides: TGTGCCAGCAGTTACCCCGTCTCGAGGGGCAATCAGCCCCAGCATTTT. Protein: CASSYPVSRGNQPQHF.

The CDR3 here is CASSPSRGGVSTEAFF. DNA for the CDR3: TGTGCCAGCTCACCGAGCAGGGGTGGTGTGAGCACTGAAGCTTTCTTT. V usage is TRBV18 and J usage is TRBJ1-6; possibly TRBD1 for D (6 bases). The J call is uncertain, as TRBJ1-1 better fits the DNA end. The CDR3 consists of 16 residues. Germline assignment: CDR1 KGHSH and CDR2 LQKENI.

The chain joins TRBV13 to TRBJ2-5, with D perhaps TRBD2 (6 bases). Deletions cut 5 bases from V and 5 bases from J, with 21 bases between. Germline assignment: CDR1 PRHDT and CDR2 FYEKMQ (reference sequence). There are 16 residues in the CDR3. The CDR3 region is CASSPSAGGSYETQYF. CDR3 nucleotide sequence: TGTGCCAGCAGCCCTTCGGCAGGAGGGTCGTACGAGACCCAGTACTTC.

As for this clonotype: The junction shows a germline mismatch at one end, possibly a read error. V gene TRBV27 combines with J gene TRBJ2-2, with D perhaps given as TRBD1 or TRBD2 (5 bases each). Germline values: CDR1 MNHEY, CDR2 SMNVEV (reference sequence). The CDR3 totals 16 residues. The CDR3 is CASRQNRNLGTGELLF. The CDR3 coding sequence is TGTGCCAGCAGACAAAACAGAAACCTTGGGACCGGGGAGCTGCTTTTT.

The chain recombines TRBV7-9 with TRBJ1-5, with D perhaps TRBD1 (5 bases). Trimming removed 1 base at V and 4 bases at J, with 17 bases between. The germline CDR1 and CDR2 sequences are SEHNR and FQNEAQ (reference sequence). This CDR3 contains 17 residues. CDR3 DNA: TGTGCCAGCAGCTTAGTTTCTGGGGCAGGGAGTAATCAGCCCCAGCATTTT. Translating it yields CASSLVSGAGSNQPQHF. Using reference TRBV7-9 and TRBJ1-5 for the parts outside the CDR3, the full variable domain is DTGVSQNPRHKITKRGQNVTFRCDPISEHNRLYWYRQTLGQGPEFLTYFQNEAQLEKSRLLSDRFSAERPKGSFSTLEIQRTEQGDSAMYLCASSLVSGAGSNQPQHFGDGTRLSIL.

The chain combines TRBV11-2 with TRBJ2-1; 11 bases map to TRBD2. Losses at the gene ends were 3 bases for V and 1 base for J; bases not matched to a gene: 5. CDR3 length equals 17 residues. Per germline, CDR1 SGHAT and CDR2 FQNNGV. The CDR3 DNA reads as TGTGCCAGCAGCTTGGGGATAGCGGGAGGGTCCTACAATGAGCAGTTCTTC. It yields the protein CASSLGIAGGSYNEQFF.

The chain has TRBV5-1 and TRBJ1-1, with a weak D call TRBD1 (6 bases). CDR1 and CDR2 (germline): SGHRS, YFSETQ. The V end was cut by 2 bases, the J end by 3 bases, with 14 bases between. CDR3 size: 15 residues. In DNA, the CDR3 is TGCGCCAGCAGCTTTAAAACAGGGAGGCACACTGAAGCTTTCTTT. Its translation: CASSFKTGRHTEAFF.